The 23 T cell receptor beta chains in this list originate from one sample, sequenced in a study of T-cell memory formation after mild COVID-19 (dated by TCRdb to about 2021). The library was generated by 5' RACE. The data were produced on an Illumina NovaSeq 6000. The public reads were run again by TCRdb, first through fastp at Q25 and then through MiXCR, and only productive beta chains were kept. Rows with one shared CDR3 protein collapse into an entry with the most common genes and DNA. The sample table holds about 360,000 distinct CDR3 sequences, of which around 15% were seen once. Around a fifth of the sample is in the top ten clones. The sample consisted of PBMCs or a T cell subset sorted from them (not recorded which). The source is a man younger than 35 who had mild COVID-19 (a few samples of this study predate the infection). The sample titles of this study are shuffled in the database, so cell type and time point are left out; the donor was told from shared clones.

This clonotype was detected a few times. The rearrangement links TRBV6-1 to TRBJ2-7; TRBD1 matches at 7 bases. The CDR3 loop spans 15 amino acids. Germline V lookup: CDR1 MNHNS, CDR2 SASEGT. V trimming: 5 bases; J trimming: 1 base; junction bases outside the gene matches: 8. CDR3 nucleotides: TGTGCCAGCAGTAAGACAGGGTTAGCTTCCTACGAGCAGTACGTC. It encodes CASSKTGLASYEQYV.

The chain combines TRBV19 with TRBJ1-5, with D hard to call. CDR1 is LNHDA, CDR2 SQIVND, per germline (reference sequence). CDR3 length equals 14 residues. V shed 8 bases and J shed 0 bases, with 11 bases lying between them. Here the CDR3 DNA reads TGTGCCAGTCAACCCCAGGTTAGCAATCAGCCCCAGCATTTT. As protein: CASQPQVSNQPQHF.

The chain is built from TRBV5-1 and TRBJ1-1, with a tentative D call TRBD1 (5 bases). V was shortened by 0 bases and J by 10 bases, with 13 bases between the two germline ends. The CDR3 sequence is 13 residues long. Germline lookup yields CDR1 SGHRS and CDR2 YFSETQ. The CDR3 here is CASSLDFVGAAFF. For the CDR3, the DNA is TGCGCCAGCAGCTTGGATTTTGTAGGGGCAGCTTTCTTT.

This clonotype was detected many times. The CDR3 here is CASSSLAGGLETQYF. The CDR3 coding sequence is TGTGCCAGCAGCTCACTAGCGGGGGGGTTAGAGACCCAGTACTTC. The V gene is TRBV9, the J gene TRBJ2-5; 13 nucleotides line up with TRBD2. J lost 4 bases, V lost 4 bases, and 4 bases had no gene match. CDR3 length: 15 amino acids. In germline, CDR1 is SGDLS, CDR2 YYNGEE. The variable domain in full, completed from reference TRBV9 and TRBJ2-5, reads DSGVTQTPKHLITATGQRVTLRCSPRSGDLSVYWYQQSLDQGLQFLIQYYNGEERAKGNILERFSAQQFPDLHSELNLSSLELGDSALYFCASSSLAGGLETQYFGPGTRLLVL.

This clonotype was recorded a few times. The chain uses TRBV9 and TRBJ2-7; D remains ambiguous. The germline gives CDR1 SGDLS, CDR2 YYNGEE. This CDR3 contains 13 residues. Trimming shortened V by 3 bases and J by 3 bases, and 10 bases separated the two germline ends. CDR3: CASSGTVDYEQYF. DNA of the CDR3: TGTGCCAGCAGCGGGACGGTCGACTACGAGCAGTACTTC.

A few counts support this clonotype. The chain links TRBV27 to TRBJ2-7, with 8 bases fitting TRBD1. The CDR3 has 14 residues. Per germline, CDR1 MNHEY and CDR2 SMNVEV (reference sequence). The V segment lost 5 bases and the J segment 1 base; nucleotides outside the gene matches: 4. The CDR3 DNA is TGTGCCAGCAGTCGACAGGGGCGATCCTACGAGCAGTACGTC. This sequence encodes CASSRQGRSYEQYV.

The CDR3 coding sequence is TGTGCCAGCAGCGGTCCGGGGTGGGACAGGGAGATCAATGAGCAGTTCTTC. This encodes CASSGPGWDREINEQFF. The genes are TRBV5-4 and TRBJ2-1, with 9 bases that match TRBD1. J gave up 6 bases and V 4 bases, and 14 bases lay outside the gene matches. The CDR3 loop spans 17 amino acids. Germline V gene lookup returns CDR1 SGHNT and CDR2 YYREEE (reference sequence).

There are a few counts of this clonotype. The gene calls are TRBV5-1 and TRBJ1-6; 8 bases map to TRBD1. CDR1 and CDR2 (germline): SGHRS, YFSETQ. V shed 4 bases and J 7 bases; nucleotides not matched to a gene: 10. There are 16 residues in the CDR3. As DNA, the CDR3 is TGCGCCAGCAGCCAGACGGGACAGGATAGGAATTCACCCCTCCACTTT. It specifies CASSQTGQDRNSPLHF. Together with reference TRBV5-1 and TRBJ1-6, the CDR3 gives the full variable domain: KAGVTQTPRYLIKTRGQQVTLSCSPISGHRSVSWYQQTPGQGLQFLFEYFSETQRNKGNFPGRFSGRQFSNSRSEMNVSTLELGDSALYLCASSQTGQDRNSPLHFGNGTRLTVT.

The sample holds a few counts of this clonotype. The chain links TRBV29-1 to TRBJ2-1; TRBD1 aligns across 11 bases. In germline, CDR1 is SQVTM, CDR2 ANQGSEA. The CDR3 covers 15 residues. The V and J ends lost 6 bases and 10 bases, in that order; junction bases with no gene match: 14. This CDR3 reads CSVRASWTGGGEQFF. In nucleotides, the CDR3 is TGCAGCGTCCGCGCCTCCTGGACAGGGGGCGGGGAGCAGTTCTTC.

This clonotype has more than one count but fewer than ten. The chain links TRBV28 to TRBJ2-3, with D tentatively TRBD1 (5 bases). Looked up from germline, CDR1 is MDHEN and CDR2 is SYDVKM. The CDR3 covers 16 residues. V shed 6 bases and J shed 2 bases, with 18 bases lying between them. The CDR3 region is CASSPIRQGYTDTQYF. CDR3 bases: TGTGCCAGCAGCCCCATCCGCCAGGGATACACAGATACGCAGTATTTT.

A few counts support this clonotype. This sequence joins TRBV12-3 or TRBV12-4 and TRBJ1-3, with a weak D call TRBD1 (5 bases). Trimming took off 6 bases at V and 3 bases at J, with 18 bases between the two ends. The CDR3 is 16 residues long. CDR3 DNA: TGTGCCAGCAGCCGGTCCGGGGCGACGTTTGGAAACACCATATATTTT. This sequence encodes CASSRSGATFGNTIYF.

This clonotype has a count of ten or more. The chain combines TRBV7-2 with TRBJ2-1; D not resolved. Per germline, CDR1 SGHTA and CDR2 FQGNSA. This CDR3 contains 14 residues. V was shortened by 6 bases and J by 4 bases, with 13 bases between the two germline ends. CDR3 in DNA: TGTGCCAGCAGTTTATCGTCCGGATACAATGAGCAGTTCTTC. Translation: CASSLSSGYNEQFF.

In its sample, this clonotype was seen many times. The chain links TRBV12-3 or TRBV12-4 to TRBJ2-3; 8 positions match TRBD1. Trimming removed 5 bases from V and 5 bases from J; junction bases left unmatched: 12. The CDR3 sequence is 16 residues long. The CDR3 sequence: CASSPPRQGTGDTQYF. In DNA, the CDR3 is TGTGCCAGCAGTCCCCCGCGACAGGGGACTGGAGATACGCAGTATTTT.

This clonotype was seen more than once but under ten times. This chain joins TRBV18 and TRBJ2-5, with 15 bases matching TRBD2. The CDR3 is made up of 18 amino acids. CDR1 is KGHSH, CDR2 LQKENI, per germline. After removal of 1 base from V and 0 bases from J, the junction contained 3 bases not matched to a gene. The CDR3 nucleotides are TGTGCCAGCTCACCACGGACTAGCGGGGGGGTAAACCAAGAGACCCAGTACTTC. Residues: CASSPRTSGGVNQETQYF.

This chain joins TRBV9 and TRBJ1-3; 7 bases align to TRBD1. CDR3 length: 21 amino acids. Germline V gene sequence: CDR1 SGDLS, CDR2 YYNGEE. With V trimmed by 7 bases and J by 2 bases, 27 bases remained unmatched. This CDR3 reads CASAERQGDHLDSTTGNTIYF. For the CDR3, the DNA is TGTGCCAGCGCTGAACGACAGGGCGACCACCTGGATTCGACCACTGGAAACACCATATATTTT.

This clonotype has more than one count but fewer than ten. The rearrangement links TRBV5-1 to TRBJ1-6; D ambiguous. The germline V gene has CDR1 SGHRS and CDR2 YFSETQ. The CDR3 is 17 amino acids. Trimming pared 0 bases from V and 13 bases from J, leaving 23 bases between. The CDR3 DNA reads TGCGCCAGCAGCTTGGGGGAAAGGAGCTTCCCGTCAGCCCCCCTCCACTTT. Protein product: CASSLGERSFPSAPLHF. Full variable domain (outside the CDR3, taken from reference TRBV5-1 and TRBJ1-6): KAGVTQTPRYLIKTRGQQVTLSCSPISGHRSVSWYQQTPGQGLQFLFEYFSETQRNKGNFPGRFSGRQFSNSRSEMNVSTLELGDSALYLCASSLGERSFPSAPLHFGNGTRLTVT.

The chain links TRBV7-6 to TRBJ2-5; D gene unclear. This CDR3 is 12 amino acids long. V lost 6 bases to trimming and J lost 4 bases, with 9 bases between them. Per the germline V gene, CDR1 is SGHVS and CDR2 is FNYEAQ. The CDR3 loop is CASRPIGETQYF. Written as DNA, the CDR3 is TGTGCCAGCAGGCCTATAGGAGAGACCCAGTACTTC.

The chain recombines TRBV6-5 with TRBJ1-6; tentative D call: TRBD1 (5 bases). V was clipped by 10 bases and J by 10 bases, with 17 bases between them. This CDR3 is 13 amino acids long. Per germline, CDR1 MNHEY and CDR2 SVGAGI. The CDR3 sequence is CATRRGVDSPLHF. CDR3 bases: TGTGCCACCCGGAGAGGGGTCGACTCACCCCTCCACTTT.

This clonotype came up a few times. The V and J genes are TRBV29-1 and TRBJ1-1; no clear D. Looked up from germline, CDR1 is SQVTM and CDR2 is ANQGSEA. The CDR3 spans 15 residues. The germline V and J ends were trimmed by 3 bases and 1 base, with 15 bases remaining between them. DNA of the CDR3: TGCAGCGTTGAGGGCCCTCACGGCAAGAACACTGAAGCTTTCTTT. Translating gives CSVEGPHGKNTEAFF.

V and J are TRBV28 and TRBJ2-3; 8 bases fit TRBD1. CDR1 is MDHEN, CDR2 SYDVKM, per germline. After removal of 3 bases from V and 7 bases from J, the junction contained 6 bases not matched to a gene. The CDR3 runs to 14 residues. CDR3 DNA sequence: TGTGCCAGCAGTTTGCCAGGGGGCTTGAATACGCAGTATTTT. It specifies CASSLPGGLNTQYF.

The chain joins TRBV3-1 to TRBJ2-3, with D unclear. The germline V and J ends were trimmed by 1 base and 5 bases, with 7 bases remaining between them. The CDR3 runs to 13 residues. The germline gives CDR1 LGHDT, CDR2 YNNKEL (reference sequence). The CDR3: CASSQGSQDTQYF. CDR3 nucleotides: TGTGCCAGCAGCCAAGGTTCTCAAGATACGCAGTATTTT.

This clonotype was observed many times. This chain connects TRBV20-1 to TRBJ2-1, with D possibly being TRBD1 (5 bases). Trimming removed 6 bases from V and 8 bases from J, with 14 bases in between. Per germline, CDR1 DFQATT and CDR2 SNEGSKA (reference sequence). The CDR3 consists of 12 residues. The CDR3 spells CSASDSFDEQFF. In DNA form, the CDR3 reads TGCAGTGCGAGCGACAGTTTCGATGAGCAGTTCTTC.

This clonotype has only a few counts. The genes are TRBV7-3 and TRBJ2-1, with unresolved D. Germline V CDR1 and CDR2: SGHTA, FQGTGA. Trimming cost V 4 bases and J 10 bases, with 8 bases left between them. The CDR3 is 11 residues long. This chain's CDR3 is CASSSLWEQFF. The CDR3 region has the DNA TGTGCCAGCAGCTCCCTTTGGGAGCAGTTCTTC.